This TCR beta chain was sequenced in a study of T-cell memory formation after mild COVID-19. In TCRdb, the 5' RACE reads were re-called with MiXCR into one record per CDR3 protein. The sample consists of approximately 150,000 distinct CDR3 sequences, 10% to 15% of them appearing once. About this clonotype: Its antigen is unknown.

Study-wide results and caveats: Prior to infection, memory already included some responding clones, suggesting cross-reactive memory joined. The CD4+ clones that contracted clustered mainly within CM and EM, and the CD8+ clones concentrated in EMRA. There was a balanced CD4/CD8 profile in clones contracting day 15 to 85, and later expanders leaned CD4+.

The source material was PBMCs or a T cell subset sorted from them (not recorded which). The TCR sequence derives from a man between 18 and 29 years old who had mild COVID-19 (a few samples of this study predate the infection). Cell type and time point are not known.

DNA of the CDR3: TGTGCCAGCAGCTTATACGGGGCCTTCACCGGGGAGCTGTTTTTT. Translating gives CASSLYGAFTGELFF. The chain is built from TRBV7-2 and TRBJ2-2; either TRBD1 or TRBD2 may supply D (5 bases each). The germline gives CDR1 SGHTA, CDR2 FQGNSA. Trimming removed 2 bases at V and 4 bases at J, with 11 bases between. The CDR3 runs 15 residues.